Presented here are 3 T cell receptor beta chains from one specimen sequenced in a study of T cells after yellow fever vaccination. TCRdb used MiXCR to reprocess the 5' RACE reads, holding one entry per CDR3 protein. Here the sample spans approximately 140,000 distinct CDR3 sequences, 7.7% being singletons. The sample here was CD4+ T cells sorted from PBMCs, taken 5 days after the yellow fever booster vaccination. Source of these receptors: a young man who received the YFV17D yellow fever vaccine.

In its sample, this clonotype was seen many times. The gene calls are TRBV5-1 and TRBJ2-3; D uncertain. CDR1 and CDR2 (germline): SGHRS, YFSETQ. Trimming pared 4 bases from V and 4 bases from J, leaving 10 bases between. The CDR3 spans 13 residues. The CDR3 spells CASSLGPADTQYF. CDR3 bases: TGCGCCAGCAGCCTTGGGCCCGCAGATACGCAGTATTTT.

At least ten counts were recorded for this clonotype. This sequence joins TRBV12-3 or TRBV12-4 and TRBJ1-6; D gene uncertain. This CDR3 is 14 amino acids long. Trimming pared 1 base from V and 9 bases from J, leaving 10 bases between. DNA for the CDR3: TGTGCCAGCAGTTTAGGGGAATCCAGTTCACCCCTCCACTTT. This translates into CASSLGESSSPLHF.

This clonotype was detected ten times or more. V usage is TRBV6-2 or TRBV6-3 and J usage is TRBJ2-1; 11 bases align to TRBD2. This CDR3 contains 16 residues. Germline V gives CDR1 MNHEY, CDR2 SVGEGT. Trimming took 5 bases from V and 6 from J; bases not matched to a gene: 9. This chain's CDR3 is CASSTTRLAGLNEQFF. CDR3 in DNA: TGTGCCAGCAGTACTACGAGACTAGCGGGACTCAATGAGCAGTTCTTC.